The rows below give T cell receptor beta chains drawn from one sample of a study of PD-L1 blockade in urothelial cancer. The data were produced by immunoSEQ multiplex PCR, yet TCRdb's version contains in-frame clones alone and is incomplete. The sample has some 97,000 clones, 90% to 95% seen once. Sequenced material: PBMCs, taken around atezolizumab (anti-PD-L1) treatment. These receptors originate from an elderly woman with urothelial cancer. Each CDR3 is given with its conserved first and last residue. A D gene is named only where the DNA matches it firmly. Clone size appears in some rows only: once, few, many, or a class for an expanded clone.

clone_size: .
d_call: .
j_call: TRBJ2-1
v_call: TRBV7-9
cdr3_aa: CASGSRSNEQFF
cdr3_nt: TGTGCCAGCGGGAGTCGGAGTAATGAGCAGTTCTTC

clone_size: .
d_call: .
j_call: TRBJ1-1
v_call: TRBV2
cdr3_aa: CASSDGVGGLTEAFF
cdr3_nt: TGTGCCAGCAGTGATGGGGTGGGAGGGTTAACTGAAGCTTTCTTT

clone_size: .
d_call: TRBD1
j_call: TRBJ2-2
v_call: TRBV19
cdr3_aa: CASTPAGGLNTGELFF
cdr3_nt: TGTGCCAGTACCCCGGCAGGGGGCCTCAACACCGGGGAGCTGTTTTTT

clone_size: .
d_call: TRBD1
j_call: TRBJ1-2
v_call: TRBV2
cdr3_aa: CASRTGANGGYTF
cdr3_nt: TGTGCCAGCAGGACAGGGGCAAACGGTGGCTACACCTTC

clone_size: once
d_call: TRBD2
j_call: TRBJ2-1
v_call: TRBV7-3
cdr3_aa: CASSSTSGYNEQFF
cdr3_nt: TGTGCCAGCAGCTCCACTAGCGGTTACAATGAGCAGTTCTTC

clone_size: .
d_call: .
j_call: TRBJ1-5
v_call: TRBV7-9
cdr3_aa: CASSSFRWGDQPQHF
cdr3_nt: TGTGCCAGCAGCTCATTCAGGTGGGGGGATCAGCCCCAGCATTTT

clone_size: .
d_call: TRBD2
j_call: TRBJ2-7
v_call: TRBV11-3
cdr3_aa: CASIRNRDFFGRGQYF
cdr3_nt: TGTGCCAGCATCCGGAACCGAGACTTCTTCGGGAGGGGGCAGTACTTC

clone_size: .
d_call: TRBD2
j_call: TRBJ2-1
v_call: TRBV27
cdr3_aa: CASSPGLAGVLNEQFF
cdr3_nt: TGTGCCAGCAGTCCAGGACTAGCGGGAGTGCTGAATGAGCAGTTCTTC

clone_size: .
d_call: .
j_call: TRBJ1-3
v_call: TRBV30
cdr3_aa: CAWSTFGSPNSGNTIYF
cdr3_nt: TGTGCCTGGAGCACCTTCGGGAGCCCGAACTCTGGAAACACCATATATTTT

clone_size: .
d_call: .
j_call: TRBJ2-1
v_call: TRBV30
cdr3_aa: CAWSVERGRRLYNEQFF
cdr3_nt: TGTGCCTGGAGTGTAGAAAGGGGCCGTAGGTTATACAATGAGCAGTTCTTC

clone_size: .
d_call: TRBD1
j_call: TRBJ1-3
v_call: TRBV28
cdr3_aa: CASKAQTGGSGNTIYF
cdr3_nt: TGTGCCAGCAAAGCCCAAACAGGGGGCTCTGGAAACACCATATATTTT

clone_size: few
d_call: .
j_call: TRBJ2-2
v_call: TRBV15
cdr3_aa: CATSRVGGGGITGELFF
cdr3_nt: TGTGCCACCAGCAGAGTAGGCGGGGGCGGGATTACCGGGGAGCTGTTTTTT

clone_size: .
d_call: .
j_call: TRBJ1-2
v_call: TRBV18
cdr3_aa: CASSPQDRSNYGYTF
cdr3_nt: TGTGCCAGCTCACCCCAAGACAGGTCTAACTATGGCTACACCTTC

clone_size: .
d_call: .
j_call: TRBJ1-1
v_call: TRBV5-1
cdr3_aa: CASGDGGLNTEAFF
cdr3_nt: TGCGCCAGCGGTGATGGGGGACTAAACACTGAAGCTTTCTTT

clone_size: .
d_call: TRBD1
j_call: TRBJ1-4
v_call: TRBV7-2
cdr3_aa: CASSLITGGHEKLFF
cdr3_nt: TGTGCCAGCAGTTTAATAACAGGGGGCCATGAAAAACTGTTTTTT

clone_size: .
d_call: TRBD1
j_call: TRBJ2-5
v_call: TRBV6-5
cdr3_aa: CASRDRDRQETQYF
cdr3_nt: TGTGCCAGCAGAGACCGGGACAGGCAAGAGACCCAGTACTTC

clone_size: once
d_call: .
j_call: TRBJ1-1
v_call: TRBV10-1
cdr3_aa: CASSPRLLSTEAFF
cdr3_nt: TGCGCCAGCAGTCCTCGTTTACTGAGTACTGAAGCTTTCTTT

clone_size: .
d_call: .
j_call: TRBJ1-5
v_call: TRBV19
cdr3_aa: CASSPQGNQNQPQHF
cdr3_nt: TGTGCCAGTAGCCCACAGGGCAATCAGAATCAGCCCCAGCATTTT

clone_size: .
d_call: .
j_call: TRBJ2-2
v_call: TRBV29-1
cdr3_aa: CSARQDQNTGELFF
cdr3_nt: TGCAGCGCCCGACAGGACCAGAACACCGGGGAGCTGTTTTTT

clone_size: .
d_call: TRBD1
j_call: TRBJ1-1
v_call: TRBV6-5
cdr3_aa: CASTEQTGVTEAFF
cdr3_nt: TGTGCCAGCACCGAACAGACAGGGGTCACTGAAGCTTTCTTT

clone_size: .
d_call: .
j_call: TRBJ2-1
v_call: TRBV29-1
cdr3_aa: CSAEGDSYNEQFF
cdr3_nt: TGCAGCGCCGAGGGGGACTCCTACAATGAGCAGTTCTTC

clone_size: .
d_call: .
j_call: TRBJ1-1
v_call: TRBV11-3
cdr3_aa: CASSLGGLNTEAFF
cdr3_nt: TGTGCCAGCAGCTTAGGAGGATTGAACACTGAAGCTTTCTTT

clone_size: once
d_call: TRBD1
j_call: TRBJ1-2
v_call: TRBV6-1
cdr3_aa: CASSRTGDNYGYTF
cdr3_nt: TGTGCCAGCAGTAGGACAGGCGATAACTATGGCTACACCTTC

clone_size: .
d_call: .
j_call: TRBJ1-4
v_call: TRBV28
cdr3_aa: CASSFLRQDIKLFF
cdr3_nt: TGTGCCAGCAGTTTCCTCCGACAGGACATAAAACTGTTTTTT

clone_size: .
d_call: .
j_call: TRBJ2-7
v_call: TRBV29-1
cdr3_aa: CSVGGGEFYEQYF
cdr3_nt: TGCAGCGTTGGTGGAGGGGAATTCTACGAGCAGTACTTC

clone_size: .
d_call: .
j_call: TRBJ2-2
v_call: TRBV7-9
cdr3_aa: CASSLGSGGELFF
cdr3_nt: TGTGCCAGCAGCTTAGGTAGCGGCGGGGAGCTGTTTTTT

clone_size: .
d_call: .
j_call: TRBJ1-2
v_call: TRBV7-8
cdr3_aa: CASTLDRYYGYTF
cdr3_nt: TGTGCCAGCACCCTAGACAGATACTATGGCTACACCTTC

clone_size: .
d_call: .
j_call: TRBJ1-4
v_call: TRBV2
cdr3_aa: CASSGQVATNEKLFF
cdr3_nt: TGTGCCAGCTCCGGACAAGTTGCAACTAATGAAAAACTGTTTTTT

clone_size: .
d_call: .
j_call: TRBJ1-5
v_call: TRBV27
cdr3_aa: CASSLAGGWPQHF
cdr3_nt: TGTGCCAGCAGTTTAGCCGGGGGGTGGCCCCAGCATTTT

clone_size: .
d_call: .
j_call: TRBJ2-1
v_call: TRBV25-1
cdr3_aa: CASSERSSYNEQFF
cdr3_nt: TGTGCCAGCAGTGAGCGTAGCTCCTACAATGAGCAGTTCTTC

clone_size: .
d_call: .
j_call: TRBJ2-1
v_call: TRBV5-1
cdr3_aa: CASSLEGLGGYNEQFF
cdr3_nt: TGCGCCAGCAGCTTGGAGGGCCTCGGGGGATACAATGAGCAGTTCTTC

clone_size: .
d_call: .
j_call: TRBJ2-2
v_call: TRBV18
cdr3_aa: CASSPPTGGELFF
cdr3_nt: TGTGCCAGCTCACCACCGACTGGCGGGGAGCTGTTTTTT

clone_size: .
d_call: TRBD2
j_call: TRBJ2-7
v_call: TRBV19
cdr3_aa: CASSIATSGSAYEQYF
cdr3_nt: TGTGCCAGTAGTATCGCCACTAGCGGGAGTGCGTACGAGCAGTACTTC

clone_size: .
d_call: .
j_call: TRBJ1-1
v_call: TRBV7-9
cdr3_aa: CASSLWTENTEAFF
cdr3_nt: TGTGCCAGCAGCTTATGGACAGAGAACACTGAAGCTTTCTTT